Listed below are T cell receptor beta chains from one sample, sequenced in a study of cytomegalovirus exposure and HLA in healthy donors. Libraries were prepared by immunoSEQ multiplex PCR; TCRdb keeps only in-frame clonotypes and omits some of them. Among 150,000 or so clones listed, more than 75% were seen once. Sequenced input: PBMCs. The source of these receptors is a woman aged 40-49 years in good health and CMV-seropositive. The CDR3 runs from the conserved cysteine through the conserved F or W. A D gene is named only where the DNA matches it firmly. The size of a clone is reported for some rows only, either as once, few or many, or as a class for expanded clones.

V	size	J	D	DNA	CDR3
TRBV4-1	.	TRBJ2-7	TRBD2	TGCGCCAGCAGCCAAGCATCTAGCGGGAGTCGAAGTGACGAGCAGTACTTC	CASSQASSGSRSDEQYF
TRBV5-1	.	TRBJ2-5	.	TGCGCCAGCAGCTTGGTCAGGGGAGAAAGAGAGACCCAGTACTTC	CASSLVRGERETQYF
TRBV15	.	TRBJ2-6	.	TGTGCCACCAGCAGAAAGAGGGGGACTGGGGCCAACGTCCTGACTTTC	CATSRKRGTGANVLTF
TRBV27	.	TRBJ2-2	.	TGTGCCAGCAGTTTTAGGCCGGGATTCACCGGGGAGCTGTTTTTT	CASSFRPGFTGELFF
TRBV20-1	few	TRBJ2-1	.	TGCAGTGCTAGGGAGGCCTTGCAGTTCTTC	CSAREALQFF
TRBV29-1	.	TRBJ2-2	.	TGCAGCGTTGAAGATCCCATGAGGAACACCGGGGAGCTGTTTTTT	CSVEDPMRNTGELFF
TRBV7-3	.	TRBJ2-1	TRBD2	TGTGCCAGCAGCAAGGGAGGGGCAGGTGAGCAGTTCTTC	CASSKGGAGEQFF
TRBV19	.	TRBJ2-7	TRBD2	TGTGCCAGTAGTGTAGCGGGAGAGTACTACGAGCAGTACTTC	CASSVAGEYYEQYF
TRBV29-1	.	TRBJ2-7	.	TGCAGCGTTGTGGTCAACCGGTACGAGCAGTACTTC	CSVVVNRYEQYF
TRBV7-9	.	TRBJ2-7	TRBD1	TGTGCCAGCAGCCCGGGACAGCTCTACGAGCAGTACTTC	CASSPGQLYEQYF
TRBV12-5	.	TRBJ1-1	.	TGTGCTAGTGGTTTGGGCCAGAAAGACTCCACCCGGAACACTGAAGCTTTCTTT	CASGLGQKDSTRNTEAFF
TRBV9	.	TRBJ1-2	.	TGTGCCAGCAGCGAGGGGCCCAACTATGGCTACACCTTC	CASSEGPNYGYTF
TRBV11-3	medium-sized	TRBJ2-1	.	TGTGCCAGCAGCCCAACGCTATACAATGAGCAGTTCTTC	CASSPTLYNEQFF
TRBV2	.	TRBJ1-1	TRBD1	TGTGCCAGCTTTTCGGGGACAGGGCTGTACCCCACTGAAGCTTTCTTT	CASFSGTGLYPTEAFF
TRBV7-9	few	TRBJ2-7	.	TGTGCCAGCAGCCCAGGGGGAGCGGGCCGAGGGGCCTACGAGCAGTACTTC	CASSPGGAGRGAYEQYF
TRBV4-2	.	TRBJ2-1	TRBD2	TGTGCCAGCAGCCAAGATAGGGGAGCGGGAGATGAGCAGTTCTTC	CASSQDRGAGDEQFF
TRBV7-2	few	TRBJ1-2	.	TGTGCCAGCAGCTCGACCGGGTCCTCCATCATTAGGGGCTACACCTTC	CASSSTGSSIIRGYTF
TRBV2	few	TRBJ2-5	.	TGTGCCAGCGGCCCAGGATGGGAGACCCAGTACTTC	CASGPGWETQYF
TRBV6-5	.	TRBJ2-6	.	TGTGCCAGCAGCTACGGACTCTCTGGGGCCAACGTCCTGACTTTC	CASSYGLSGANVLTF
TRBV12-5	few	TRBJ2-3	TRBD2	TGTGCTAGTGGTTTTACCGGATTAGCGGGAGGCGCAGATACGCAGTATTTT	CASGFTGLAGGADTQYF
TRBV4-1	.	TRBJ2-2	TRBD2	TGCGCCAGCAGCCAAGTCCCGGGACTAGCGGGAGGGTACACCGGGGAGCTGTTTTTT	CASSQVPGLAGGYTGELFF
TRBV30	once	TRBJ2-7	TRBD1	TGTGCCTGCCGGGGACAGCCGACCTACGAGCAGTACTTC	CACRGQPTYEQYF
TRBV9	.	TRBJ2-3	.	TGTGCCAGCAGCGTAGTGGGGGGTTCGGATACGCAGTATTTT	CASSVVGGSDTQYF
TRBV5-1	.	TRBJ2-7	.	TGCGCCAGCAGCTTGGTCCCGGCCTACGAGCAGTACTTC	CASSLVPAYEQYF
TRBV28	.	TRBJ1-5	TRBD1	TGTGCCAGCAGTTTAGGGCAGGGGGCTGGCAATCAGCCCCAGCATTTT	CASSLGQGAGNQPQHF
TRBV5-6	.	TRBJ2-7	TRBD1	TGTGCCAGCAGCTTGAGGACAGGGGCATTGGTCAACGAGCAGTACTTC	CASSLRTGALVNEQYF
TRBV7-8	few	TRBJ1-3	TRBD1	TGTGCCAGCAGCTTGGGGACAGCCGGAAACACCATATATTTT	CASSLGTAGNTIYF
TRBV10-3	.	TRBJ1-1	TRBD1	TGTGCCATCAGCCAAATAGGACAGGGAAACACTGAAGCTTTCTTT	CAISQIGQGNTEAFF
TRBV19	.	TRBJ2-1	.	TGTGCCAGTAGCCCATCCGTCGGGAACAATGAGCAGTTCTTC	CASSPSVGNNEQFF
TRBV4-1	.	TRBJ2-7	TRBD2	TGCGCCAGCAGCTGGCGGGAGTTCTACGAGCAGTACTTC	CASSWREFYEQYF
TRBV28	.	TRBJ2-1	TRBD2	TGTGCCAGCAGTTTAGAAGCTTTGGGCGGGAGGGCCTACAATGAGCAGTTCTTC	CASSLEALGGRAYNEQFF
TRBV30	.	TRBJ2-4	TRBD1	TGTGCCGCGACTACAGGGGGCGCTGGAAACATTCAGTACTTC	CAATTGGAGNIQYF
TRBV28	.	TRBJ1-3	TRBD1	TGTGCCAGCAGTCAACAGGGGGCCTTCTCTGGAAACACCATATATTTT	CASSQQGAFSGNTIYF
TRBV29-1	.	TRBJ1-1	.	TGCAGCGTTGATGGCTTCACTGAAGCTTTCTTT	CSVDGFTEAFF
TRBV30	.	TRBJ2-7	.	TGTGCCTGGAGCTGGACATCCCGCGAGCAGTACTTC	CAWSWTSREQYF
TRBV27	.	TRBJ2-2	.	TGTGCCAGCAGTTTCCGGGAAAACACCGGGGAGCTGTTTTTT	CASSFRENTGELFF
TRBV5-1	.	TRBJ1-1	.	TGCGCCAGCAGCTTGGCTGGGGGGGTATTACCTGAAGCTTTCTTT	CASSLAGGVLPEAFF
TRBV27	.	TRBJ2-7	.	TGTGCCAGCAGTGTAGCGGGTCGAGGGGGGGAGCAGTACTTC	CASSVAGRGGEQYF
TRBV7-9	few	TRBJ2-3	.	TGTGCCAGCAGCCCCAGGGGACCAGATACGCAGTATTTT	CASSPRGPDTQYF
TRBV27	.	TRBJ1-1	.	TGTGCCAGCAGTTTATCTCCAGGGTCCATGAACACTGAAGCTTTCTTT	CASSLSPGSMNTEAFF
TRBV11-2	.	TRBJ2-1	TRBD2	TGTGCCAGCAGCCAGACTAGCGGGCCTGGGAATGAGCAGTTCTTC	CASSQTSGPGNEQFF
TRBV18	.	TRBJ2-3	TRBD2	TGTGCCAGCTCACCAGAGATTGCGGGAGGGGATACGCAGTATTTT	CASSPEIAGGDTQYF
TRBV6-5	.	TRBJ2-4	TRBD1	TGTGCCAGCAGGGGGACAGGGGACAAAAACATTCAGTACTTC	CASRGTGDKNIQYF
TRBV27	.	TRBJ1-3	.	TGTGCCAGCAGCGAGACAGTTCCTGGAAACACCATATATTTT	CASSETVPGNTIYF
TRBV27	.	TRBJ1-5	TRBD1	TGTGCCAGCAGTGACAGGGGTTTCAATCAGCCCCAGCATTTT	CASSDRGFNQPQHF
TRBV7-3	.	TRBJ2-1	.	TGTGCCAGCAGTTTGGGCGTCAATGAGCAGTTCTTC	CASSLGVNEQFF
TRBV5-4	.	TRBJ2-3	TRBD2	TGTGCCAGCAGCAATAGCGGGAGGGCCACAGATACGCAGTATTTT	CASSNSGRATDTQYF
TRBV27	.	TRBJ1-5	.	TGTGCCAGCAGGGTTTCCGGACAGATCTATAGCAATCAGCCCCAGCATTTT	CASRVSGQIYSNQPQHF
TRBV6-1	.	TRBJ2-2	TRBD1	TGTGCCAGCAGGGCAAACACAGGGGACACCGGGGAGCTGTTTTTT	CASRANTGDTGELFF
TRBV11-1	.	TRBJ2-7	.	TGTGCCAGCAGCTTCCTAGGAAACGAGCAGTACTTC	CASSFLGNEQYF
TRBV10-3	few	TRBJ2-2	TRBD2	TGTGCCATCAGTGAGGAGGTAGCGGGATACGGGGAGCTGTTTTTT	CAISEEVAGYGELFF
TRBV4-2	.	TRBJ2-5	.	TGTGCCAGCAGCCAAGATCGTGGGAGCTTCCAGTACTTC	CASSQDRGSFQYF
TRBV27	.	TRBJ2-3	.	TGTGCCAGCAGTTTTCGGGCTAGCCCCACAGATACGCAGTATTTT	CASSFRASPTDTQYF
TRBV2	many	TRBJ2-3	.	TGTGCCAGCAGTGCGGGTTCTGATACGCAGTATTTT	CASSAGSDTQYF
TRBV6-6	.	TRBJ2-1	.	TGTGCCAGCAGTTATGGGCTTTCGTACAATGAGCAGTTCTTC	CASSYGLSYNEQFF
TRBV4-1	once	TRBJ2-5	TRBD2	TGCGCCAGCAGCCAAGATAGCGGGAGTGGGGTAAAGACCCAGTACTTC	CASSQDSGSGVKTQYF
TRBV15	.	TRBJ2-2	.	TGTGCCACCAGCAGTTATGCGAACACCGGGGAGCTGTTTTTT	CATSSYANTGELFF
TRBV30	.	TRBJ1-1	.	TGTGCCTGGAGGCTACAGGGCACGAACACTGAAGCTTTCTTT	CAWRLQGTNTEAFF